This TCR beta chain comes out of a study of siplizumab effects on memory and regulatory T cells (dated by TCRdb to the late 2010s). Concerning the study at large: The study examined how the anti-CD2 antibody siplizumab affects alloreactive T-cell subsets in allogeneic mixed lymphocyte reactions built from human PBMCs. The full study reports these points: Sequences below about 10^-5 frequency were poorly captured, so only a minor fraction of alloreactive clones could be mapped to unstimulated subsets. Siplizumab significantly lowered the cumulative frequency of alloreactive sequences that could be traced to unstimulated CD4+ memory T cells. In reactions with siplizumab, an average of 68.8% of mappable alloreactive CD4+ clones were Treg-derived, compared with about 27% in control reactions. Greater diversity appeared to be present in unstimulated naive T cells than in memory T cells, and a substantial contribution to the alloresponse seemed to be made by naive cells. Whether proliferating Tregs from siplizumab cultures were suppressive was not functionally confirmed. About 75-96% of proliferating CD4+ or CD8+ clones could not be given a naive or memory phenotype.

Library method: the immunoSEQ multiplex PCR assay. The deep sequencing platform assayed some 98,000 TCR templates per sample. Genomic DNA extracted from sorted T cells was used for TCRbeta CDR3 sequencing. The authors' pipeline ran thus. Clonal analysis of TCRbeta CDR3 data was done in the R programming language. Comparing unstimulated samples against CFSE-low samples taken after the reaction was how alloreactive CD4+ and CD8+ clones were defined. By matching sequences to the repertoires of sorted unstimulated Treg and non-Treg cells, each alloreactive CD4+ clone was assigned a regulatory or non-regulatory origin. Entries here come from immuneACCESS through TCRdb and include only in-frame sequences with V and J called. Some clones fail to appear in such tables; in the studies checked, an unresolved V gene covers under half of the shortfall, and the cause of the remainder is unknown. V, J and clone size derive from that table, while D and trimming were established from the DNA sequence. The sample contains 95,000 to 130,000 clones, roughly 94% of them found a single time. The top ten clonotypes cover under 2% of the sample.

TCRbeta CDR3 sequencing was performed on sorted unstimulated T cells and on proliferating T cells recovered from mixed lymphocyte reactions. Fresh whole blood from fewer than 11 HLA-typed healthy donors served as the source for isolating PBMCs. To map where alloreactive clones came from, CD4+ non-regulatory T cells in the unstimulated state were FACS-sorted. Worth noting for this clone: The antigen it recognizes is unknown. Base qualities are not at hand, and no much larger clone is one base apart.

The CDR3 goes from the cysteine to the phenylalanine over 16 residues. Of the read, only the CDR3 DNA is kept; its 48 bases are in frame from base 1. V loses 1 base of germline sequence and J loses 1 base, and the interval between the two ends is 12 bases. Sequences SGHRS (CDR1) and YFSETQ (CDR2) are obtained from the germline V gene. The sequenced sample consisted of non-Treg CD4+ T cells sorted from blood. The cell subset or site tag for this specimen amounts to: FACS-sorted unstimulated CD4+ non-regulatory T cells. The sequence links TRBV5-1 to TRBJ1-5, with the D gene not confidently named. This receptor was identified in a human donor in good health. The nucleotide sequence reads TGCGCCAGCAGCTTGAATCCCTCGGGAAGCAATCAGCCCCAGCATTTT. Its translation reads: CASSLNPSGSNQPQHF.